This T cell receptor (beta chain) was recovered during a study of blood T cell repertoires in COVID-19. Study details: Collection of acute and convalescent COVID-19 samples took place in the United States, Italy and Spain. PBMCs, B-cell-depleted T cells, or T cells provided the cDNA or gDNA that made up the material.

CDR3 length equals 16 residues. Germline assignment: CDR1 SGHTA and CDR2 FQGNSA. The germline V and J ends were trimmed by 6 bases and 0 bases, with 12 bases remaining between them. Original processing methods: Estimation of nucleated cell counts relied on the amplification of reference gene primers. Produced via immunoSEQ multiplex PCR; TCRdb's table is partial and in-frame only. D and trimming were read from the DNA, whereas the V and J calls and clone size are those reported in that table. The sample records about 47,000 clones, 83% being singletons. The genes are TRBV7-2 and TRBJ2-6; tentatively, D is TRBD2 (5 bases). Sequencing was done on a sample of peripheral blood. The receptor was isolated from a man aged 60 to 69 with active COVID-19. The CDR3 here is CASRPRLFSGANVLTF. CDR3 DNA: TGTGCCAGCAGACCGCGACTATTCTCTGGGGCCAACGTCCTGACTTTC.